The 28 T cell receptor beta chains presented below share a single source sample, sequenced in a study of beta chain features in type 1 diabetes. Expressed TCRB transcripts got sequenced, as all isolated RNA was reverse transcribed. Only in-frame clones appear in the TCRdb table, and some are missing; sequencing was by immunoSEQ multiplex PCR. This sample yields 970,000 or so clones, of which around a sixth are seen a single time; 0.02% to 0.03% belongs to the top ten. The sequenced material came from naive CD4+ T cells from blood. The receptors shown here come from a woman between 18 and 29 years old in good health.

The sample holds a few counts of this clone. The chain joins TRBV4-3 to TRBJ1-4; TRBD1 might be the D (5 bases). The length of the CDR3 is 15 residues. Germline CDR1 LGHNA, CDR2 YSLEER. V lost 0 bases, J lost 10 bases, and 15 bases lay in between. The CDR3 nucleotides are TGCGCCAGCAGCCAAGATTGGGGGGGGGAACGAAAACTGTTTTTT. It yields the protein CASSQDWGGERKLFF.

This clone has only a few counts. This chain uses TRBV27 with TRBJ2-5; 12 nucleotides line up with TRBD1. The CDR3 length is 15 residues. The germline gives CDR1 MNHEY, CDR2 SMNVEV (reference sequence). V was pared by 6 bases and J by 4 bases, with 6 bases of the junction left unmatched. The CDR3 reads CASRPGDRGRETQYF. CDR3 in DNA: TGTGCCAGCAGGCCGGGGGACAGGGGGCGAGAGACCCAGTACTTC.

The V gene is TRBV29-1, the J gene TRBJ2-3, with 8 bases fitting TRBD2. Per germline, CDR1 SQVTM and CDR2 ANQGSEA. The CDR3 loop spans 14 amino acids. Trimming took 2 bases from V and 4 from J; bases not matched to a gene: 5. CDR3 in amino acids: CSVEWTSQADTQYF. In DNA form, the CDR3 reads TGCAGCGTTGAATGGACTAGCCAGGCAGATACGCAGTATTTT.

The DNA for the CDR3 is TGTGCCAGCAGTCTGAAGCGGGAGAGGTTACGGTACGAGCAGTACTTC. Residues: CASSLKRERLRYEQYF. This chain connects TRBV28 to TRBJ2-7; TRBD2 matches at 8 bases. Germline trimming cut 5 bases from V and 4 bases from J; bases unmatched to any gene: 13. The germline CDR1 and CDR2 sequences are MDHEN and SYDVKM. The CDR3 extends over 16 amino acids.

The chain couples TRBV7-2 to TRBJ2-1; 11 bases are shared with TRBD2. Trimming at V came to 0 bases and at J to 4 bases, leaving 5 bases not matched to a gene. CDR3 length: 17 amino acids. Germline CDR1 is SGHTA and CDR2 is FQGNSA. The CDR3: CASSLASSGRFYNEQFF. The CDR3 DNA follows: TGTGCCAGCAGCTTAGCTTCTAGCGGGAGGTTTTACAATGAGCAGTTCTTC. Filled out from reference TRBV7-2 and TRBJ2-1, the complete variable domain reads GAGVSQSPSNKVTEKGKDVELRCDPISGHTALYWYRQSLGQGLEFLIYFQGNSAPDKSGLPSDRFSAERTGGSVSTLTIQRTQQEDSAVYLCASSLASSGRFYNEQFFGPGTRLTVL.

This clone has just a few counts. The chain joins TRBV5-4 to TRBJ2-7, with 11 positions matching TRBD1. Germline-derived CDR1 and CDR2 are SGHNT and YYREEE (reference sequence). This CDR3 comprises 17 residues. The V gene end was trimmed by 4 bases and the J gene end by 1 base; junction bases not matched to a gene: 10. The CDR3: CASSTGGTGGSSYEQYF. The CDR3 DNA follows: TGTGCCAGCAGCACGGGAGGGACAGGGGGAAGTTCCTACGAGCAGTACTTC.

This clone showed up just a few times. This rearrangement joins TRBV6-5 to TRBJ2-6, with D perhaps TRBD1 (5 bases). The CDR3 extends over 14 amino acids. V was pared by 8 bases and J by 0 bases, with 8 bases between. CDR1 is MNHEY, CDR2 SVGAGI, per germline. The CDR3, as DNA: TGTGCCAGCGGACATCCCTCTGGGGCCAACGTCCTGACTTTC. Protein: CASGHPSGANVLTF.

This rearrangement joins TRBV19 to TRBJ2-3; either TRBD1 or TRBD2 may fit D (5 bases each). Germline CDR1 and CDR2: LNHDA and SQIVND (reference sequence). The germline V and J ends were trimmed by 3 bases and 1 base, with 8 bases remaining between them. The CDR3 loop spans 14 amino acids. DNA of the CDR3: TGTGCCAGTAGTATGGGGCGGGGCACAGATACGCAGTATTTT. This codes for CASSMGRGTDTQYF. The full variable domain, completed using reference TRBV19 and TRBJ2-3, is DGGITQSPKYLFRKEGQNVTLSCEQNLNHDAMYWYRQDPGQGLRLIYYSQIVNDFQKGDIAEGYSVSREKKESFPLTVTSAQKNPTAFYLCASSMGRGTDTQYFGPGTRLTVL.

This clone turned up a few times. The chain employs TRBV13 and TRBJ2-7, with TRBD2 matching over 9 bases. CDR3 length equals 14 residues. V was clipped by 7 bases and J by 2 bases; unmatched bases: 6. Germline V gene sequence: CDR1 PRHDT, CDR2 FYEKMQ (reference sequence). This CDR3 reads CASNKREEAYEQYF. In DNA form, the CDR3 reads TGTGCCAGCAACAAGCGGGAGGAGGCCTACGAGCAGTACTTC.

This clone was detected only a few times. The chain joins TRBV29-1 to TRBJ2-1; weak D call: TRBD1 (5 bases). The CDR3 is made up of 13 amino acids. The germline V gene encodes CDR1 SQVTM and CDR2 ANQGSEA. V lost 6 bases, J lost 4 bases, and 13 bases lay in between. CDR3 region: CSVPGRRYNEQFF. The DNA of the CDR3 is TGCAGCGTGCCAGGGCGGCGGTACAATGAGCAGTTCTTC.

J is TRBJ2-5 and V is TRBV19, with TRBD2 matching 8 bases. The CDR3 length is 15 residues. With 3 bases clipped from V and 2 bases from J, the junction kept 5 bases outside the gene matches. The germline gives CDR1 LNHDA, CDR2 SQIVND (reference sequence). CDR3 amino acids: CASSIGASGQETQYF. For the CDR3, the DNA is TGTGCCAGTAGTATCGGTGCTAGCGGGCAAGAGACCCAGTACTTC.

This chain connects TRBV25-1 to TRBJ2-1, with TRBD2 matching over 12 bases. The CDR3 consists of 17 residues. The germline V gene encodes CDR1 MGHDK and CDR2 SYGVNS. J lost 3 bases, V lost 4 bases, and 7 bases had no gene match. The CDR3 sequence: CASSALAGGPHYNEQFF. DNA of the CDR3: TGTGCCAGCAGTGCCCTAGCGGGAGGGCCCCACTACAATGAGCAGTTCTTC.

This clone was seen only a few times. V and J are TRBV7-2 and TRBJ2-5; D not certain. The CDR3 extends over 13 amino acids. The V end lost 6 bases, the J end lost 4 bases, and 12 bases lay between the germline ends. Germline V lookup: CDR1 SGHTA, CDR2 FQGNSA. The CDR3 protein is CASSIVAGETQYF. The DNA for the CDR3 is TGTGCCAGCAGTATTGTCGCTGGAGAGACCCAGTACTTC.

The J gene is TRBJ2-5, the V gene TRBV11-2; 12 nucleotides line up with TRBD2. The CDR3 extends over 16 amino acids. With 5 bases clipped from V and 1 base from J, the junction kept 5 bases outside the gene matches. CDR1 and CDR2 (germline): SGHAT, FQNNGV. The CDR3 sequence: CASSPRLAGVQETQYF. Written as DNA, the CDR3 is TGTGCCAGCAGCCCGAGACTAGCGGGGGTCCAAGAGACCCAGTACTTC.

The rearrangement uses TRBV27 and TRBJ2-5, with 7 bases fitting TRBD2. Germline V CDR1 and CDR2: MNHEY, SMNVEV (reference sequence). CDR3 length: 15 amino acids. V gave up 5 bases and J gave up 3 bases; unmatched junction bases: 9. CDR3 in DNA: TGTGCCAGCAGTCCCCTTACTAGCGTAAAAGAGACCCAGTACTTC. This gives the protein CASSPLTSVKETQYF.

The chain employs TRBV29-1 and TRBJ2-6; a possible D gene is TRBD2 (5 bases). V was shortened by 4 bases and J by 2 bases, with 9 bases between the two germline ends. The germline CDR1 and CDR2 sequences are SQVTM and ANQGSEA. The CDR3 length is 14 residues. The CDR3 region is CSVVEGTGANVLTF. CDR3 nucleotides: TGCAGCGTTGTCGAGGGAACTGGGGCCAACGTCCTGACTTTC.

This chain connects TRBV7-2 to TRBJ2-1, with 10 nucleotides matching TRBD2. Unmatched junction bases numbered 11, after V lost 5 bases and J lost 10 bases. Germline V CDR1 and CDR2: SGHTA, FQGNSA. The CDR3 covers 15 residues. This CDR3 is CASSAQKTSGSEQFF. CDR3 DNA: TGTGCCAGCAGCGCCCAGAAGACTAGCGGGTCCGAGCAGTTCTTC.

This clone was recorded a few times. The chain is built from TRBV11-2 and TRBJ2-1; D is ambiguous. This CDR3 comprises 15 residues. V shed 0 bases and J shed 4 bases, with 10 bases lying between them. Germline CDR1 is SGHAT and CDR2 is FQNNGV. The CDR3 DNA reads TGTGCCAGCAGCTTAGATGGGCCCAATTACAATGAGCAGTTCTTC. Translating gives CASSLDGPNYNEQFF.

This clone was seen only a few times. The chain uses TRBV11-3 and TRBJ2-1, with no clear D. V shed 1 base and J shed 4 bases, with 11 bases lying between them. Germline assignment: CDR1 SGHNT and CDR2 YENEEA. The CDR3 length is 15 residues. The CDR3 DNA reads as TGTGCCAGCAGCTTAGTCGGTGCGCGGTACAATGAGCAGTTCTTC. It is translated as CASSLVGARYNEQFF.

The CDR3 bases are TGTGCCAGCAGCGCCCGGGCGGGACAGGGAAACAATGAGCAGTTCTTC. Amino acid sequence: CASSARAGQGNNEQFF. The genes are TRBV7-3 and TRBJ2-1; TRBD1 agrees at 9 bases. The CDR3 contains 16 residues. J gave up 5 bases and V 5 bases, and 10 bases lay outside the gene matches. The germline V gene encodes CDR1 SGHTA and CDR2 FQGTGA.

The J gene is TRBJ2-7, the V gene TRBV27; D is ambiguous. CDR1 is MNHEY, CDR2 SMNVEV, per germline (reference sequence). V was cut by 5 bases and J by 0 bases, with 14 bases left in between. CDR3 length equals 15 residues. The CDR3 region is CASSERRSSSYEQYF. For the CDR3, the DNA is TGTGCCAGCAGTGAACGACGGTCAAGCTCCTACGAGCAGTACTTC.

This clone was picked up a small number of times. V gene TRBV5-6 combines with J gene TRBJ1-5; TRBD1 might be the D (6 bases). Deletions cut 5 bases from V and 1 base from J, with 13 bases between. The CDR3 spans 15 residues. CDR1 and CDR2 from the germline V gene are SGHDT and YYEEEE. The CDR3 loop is CASSKTGLSNQPQHF. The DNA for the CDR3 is TGTGCCAGCAGTAAGACAGGTTTGAGCAATCAGCCCCAGCATTTT.

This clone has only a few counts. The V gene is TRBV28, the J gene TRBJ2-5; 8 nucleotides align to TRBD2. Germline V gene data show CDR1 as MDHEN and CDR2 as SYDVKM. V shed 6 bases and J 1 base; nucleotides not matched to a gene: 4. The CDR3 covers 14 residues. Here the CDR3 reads CASSHGGVQETQYF. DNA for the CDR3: TGTGCCAGCAGCCACGGGGGGGTCCAAGAGACCCAGTACTTC.

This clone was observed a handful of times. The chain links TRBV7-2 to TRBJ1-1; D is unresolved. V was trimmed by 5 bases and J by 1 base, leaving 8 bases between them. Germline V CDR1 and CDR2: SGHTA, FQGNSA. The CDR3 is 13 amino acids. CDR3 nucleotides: TGTGCCAGCAGCGCGACATGGAACACTGAAGCTTTCTTT. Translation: CASSATWNTEAFF. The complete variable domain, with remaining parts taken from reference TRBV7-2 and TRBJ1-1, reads GAGVSQSPSNKVTEKGKDVELRCDPISGHTALYWYRQSLGQGLEFLIYFQGNSAPDKSGLPSDRFSAERTGGSVSTLTIQRTQQEDSAVYLCASSATWNTEAFFGQGTRLTVV.

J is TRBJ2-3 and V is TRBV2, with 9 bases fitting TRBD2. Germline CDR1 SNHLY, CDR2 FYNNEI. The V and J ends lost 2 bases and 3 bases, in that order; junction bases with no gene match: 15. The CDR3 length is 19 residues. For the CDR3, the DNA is TGTGCCAGCAGTGAACCGGGCGGGAGGGCGAGCTGGAAGACAGATACGCAGTATTTT. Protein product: CASSEPGGRASWKTDTQYF. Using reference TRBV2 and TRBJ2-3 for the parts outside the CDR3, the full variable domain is EPEVTQTPSHQVTQMGQEVILRCVPISNHLYFYWYRQILGQKVEFLVSFYNNEISEKSEIFDDQFSVERPDGSNFTLKIRSTKLEDSAMYFCASSEPGGRASWKTDTQYFGPGTRLTVL.

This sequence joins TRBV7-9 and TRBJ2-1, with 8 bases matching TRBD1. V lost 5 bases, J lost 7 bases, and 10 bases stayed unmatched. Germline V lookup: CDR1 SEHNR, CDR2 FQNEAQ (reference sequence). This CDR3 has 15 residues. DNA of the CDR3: TGTGCCAGCAGCCTCCGGCCGTGGGACAGGAATGAGCAGTTCTTC. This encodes CASSLRPWDRNEQFF. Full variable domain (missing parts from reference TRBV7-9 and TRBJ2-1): DTGVSQNPRHKITKRGQNVTFRCDPISEHNRLYWYRQTLGQGPEFLTYFQNEAQLEKSRLLSDRFSAERPKGSFSTLEIQRTEQGDSAMYLCASSLRPWDRNEQFFGPGTRLTVL.

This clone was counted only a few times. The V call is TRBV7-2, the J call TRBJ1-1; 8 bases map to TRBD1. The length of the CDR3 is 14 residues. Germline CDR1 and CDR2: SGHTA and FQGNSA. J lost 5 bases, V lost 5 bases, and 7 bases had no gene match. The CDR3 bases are TGTGCCAGCAGCCAGGAACAGGGGGGAACTGAAGCTTTCTTT. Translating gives CASSQEQGGTEAFF.

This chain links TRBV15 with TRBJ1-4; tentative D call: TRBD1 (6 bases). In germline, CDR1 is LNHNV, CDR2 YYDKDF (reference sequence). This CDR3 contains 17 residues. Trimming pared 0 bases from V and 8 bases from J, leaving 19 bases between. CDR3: CATSREPLGRGGEKLFF. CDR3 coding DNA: TGTGCCACCAGCAGAGAACCGCTGGGCAGGGGAGGGGAAAAACTGTTTTTT.